This TCR beta chain was recovered during a study of T cell clonotyping in hematopoietic cell transplantation. Whole-study results and caveats: Broader posttransplant TCR repertoire diversity was predicted by graft donor and pretransplant recipient Inverse Simpson Index values.

Profiled with immunoSEQ multiplex PCR; TCRdb holds only in-frame clones, not every one. The sample has over 6,000 clones, 87% seen once. About this clone itself: Antigen specificity is unknown.

The junction had 9 bases not matched to a gene; V was cut back by 7 bases and J by 0 bases. The germline V gene encodes CDR1 SGHVS and CDR2 FQNEAQ. This CDR3 comprises 17 residues. The specimen comprised peripheral blood mononuclear cells, sampled 100 days after allogeneic stem cell transplant. The receptor comes from a female patient aged 40 to 55 who had an allogeneic stem cell transplant from a related donor, so the T cells may come from the graft donor. Some clones in this sample may be carry-over from other donors' samples. V is TRBV7-8 and J is TRBJ2-6; 7 positions agree with TRBD2. The CDR3 is CASTQDGGISGANVLTF. As DNA, the CDR3 is TGTGCCAGCACCCAAGACGGGGGGATCTCTGGGGCCAACGTCCTGACTTTC.